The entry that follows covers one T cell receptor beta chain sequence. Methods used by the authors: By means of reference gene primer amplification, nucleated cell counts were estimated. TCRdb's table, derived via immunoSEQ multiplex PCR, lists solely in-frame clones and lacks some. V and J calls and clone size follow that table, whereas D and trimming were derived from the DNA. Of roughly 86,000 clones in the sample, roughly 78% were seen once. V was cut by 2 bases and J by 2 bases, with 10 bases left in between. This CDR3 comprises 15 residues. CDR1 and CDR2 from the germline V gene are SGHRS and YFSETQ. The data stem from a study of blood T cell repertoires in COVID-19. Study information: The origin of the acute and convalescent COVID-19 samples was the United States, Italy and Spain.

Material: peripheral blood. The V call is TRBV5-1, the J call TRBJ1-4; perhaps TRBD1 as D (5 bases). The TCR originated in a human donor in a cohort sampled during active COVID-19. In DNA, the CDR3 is TGCGCCAGCAGCTTTCAGGGTCGGACTAATGAAAAACTGTTTTTT. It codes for CASSFQGRTNEKLFF.